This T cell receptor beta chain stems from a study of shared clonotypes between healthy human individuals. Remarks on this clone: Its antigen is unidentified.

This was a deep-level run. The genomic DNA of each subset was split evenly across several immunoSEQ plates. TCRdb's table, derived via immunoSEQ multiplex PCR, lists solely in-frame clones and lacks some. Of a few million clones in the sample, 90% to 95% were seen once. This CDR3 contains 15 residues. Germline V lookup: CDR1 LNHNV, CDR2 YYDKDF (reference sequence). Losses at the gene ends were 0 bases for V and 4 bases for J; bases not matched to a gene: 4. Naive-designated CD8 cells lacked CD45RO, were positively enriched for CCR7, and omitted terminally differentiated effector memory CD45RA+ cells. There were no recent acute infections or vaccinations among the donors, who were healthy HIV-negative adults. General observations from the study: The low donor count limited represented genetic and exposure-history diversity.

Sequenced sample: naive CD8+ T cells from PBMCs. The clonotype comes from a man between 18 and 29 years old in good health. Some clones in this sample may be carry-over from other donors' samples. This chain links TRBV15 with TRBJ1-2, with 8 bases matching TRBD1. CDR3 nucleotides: TGTGCCACCAGCAGAGAGAGGGGGACAGGCTATGGCTACACCTTC. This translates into CATSRERGTGYGYTF.